One sample yielded the 15 T cell receptor beta chains listed below, sequenced in a study of T cells after yellow fever vaccination (dated by TCRdb to the late 2010s). Read against the paper, the sample's treatment or condition label means: live attenuated yellow fever vaccine strain. Libraries were built with 5' RACE. The run used an Illumina HiSeq 2500. TCRdb reprocessed the public reads (quality trimming at Q25 with fastp, clone calling with MiXCR) and kept in-frame beta chains. One record per CDR3 amino acid sequence lists the most common genes and DNA. The sample table holds roughly 330,000 distinct CDR3 sequences, of which 6.8% were seen once. The ten largest clones take up 15% to 20% of the sample. Specimen: PBMCs, collected more than 35 days after the first yellow fever vaccination. The receptors here all came from a man between 18 and 29 years old who received the YFV17D yellow fever vaccine.

This chain connects TRBV18 to TRBJ2-7; no firm D call. Germline assignment: CDR1 KGHSH and CDR2 LQKENI. V shed 5 bases and J shed 2 bases, with 4 bases lying between them. This CDR3 spans 11 amino acids. DNA for the CDR3: TGTGCCAGCTCAAGAACCTACGAGCAGTACGTC. It codes for CASSRTYEQYV.

The V gene is TRBV7-3, the J gene TRBJ2-7; TRBD2 agrees at 8 bases. Germline V CDR1 and CDR2: SGHTA, FQGTGA. The CDR3 contains 14 residues. Losses at the gene ends were 5 bases for V and 0 bases for J; bases not matched to a gene: 3. The CDR3 coding sequence is TGTGCCAGCAGCCCAACTAGCGGCTCCTACGAGCAGTACTTC. This gives the protein CASSPTSGSYEQYF.

This clonotype was counted between two and nine times. This chain links TRBV27 with TRBJ2-5, with a weak D call TRBD2 (6 bases). The CDR3 runs to 14 residues. Germline CDR1 and CDR2: MNHEY and SMNVEV (reference sequence). V lost 4 bases to trimming and J lost 3 bases, with 12 bases between them. The CDR3 bases are TGTGCCAGCAGTTCGGGAGTCCGAAAAGAGACCCAGTACTTC. As protein: CASSSGVRKETQYF.

This clonotype was seen only a few times. V gene TRBV28 combines with J gene TRBJ2-1; D is undetermined. V gave up 8 bases and J gave up 4 bases, with 15 bases separating them. The CDR3 length is 14 residues. From germline, CDR1 is MDHEN and CDR2 SYDVKM. The CDR3 loop reads CASVGQASYNEQFF. CDR3 nucleotides: TGTGCCAGCGTCGGGCAGGCCTCATACAATGAGCAGTTCTTC.

This clonotype was found many times. This sequence joins TRBV14 and TRBJ2-5; a weak D match, TRBD2 (5 bases). The length of the CDR3 is 13 residues. V dropped 5 bases and J dropped 7 bases, with 14 bases sitting between them. Germline lookup yields CDR1 SGHDN and CDR2 FVKESK. CDR3 sequence reads: CASSYSNRGTQYF. The CDR3 nucleotides read TGTGCCAGCAGCTATTCGAACCGGGGGACCCAGTACTTC.

This clonotype was seen ten or more times. The J gene is TRBJ2-7, the V gene TRBV5-6; TRBD1 aligns across 7 bases. V dropped 1 base and J dropped 5; count of bases not matched to a gene: 0. Germline assignment: CDR1 SGHDT and CDR2 YYEEEE. CDR3 length equals 12 residues. CDR3 nucleotides: TGTGCCAGCAGCTTGACAGGGGACGAGCAGTACTTC. This encodes CASSLTGDEQYF.

This clonotype was observed at least ten times. The chain recombines TRBV7-9 with TRBJ1-5; 7 positions match TRBD1. CDR3 length: 15 amino acids. Per the germline V gene, CDR1 is SEHNR and CDR2 is FQNEAQ (reference sequence). The ends lost 5 bases at V and 7 bases at J; junction bases unmatched: 11. The CDR3 nucleotides are TGTGCCAGCAGCCCCCTAACAGGGGTGGGGCAGCCCCAGCATTTT. Its protein product is CASSPLTGVGQPQHF. The variable domain in full, with the rest retrieved from reference TRBV7-9 and TRBJ1-5, is DTGVSQNPRHKITKRGQNVTFRCDPISEHNRLYWYRQTLGQGPEFLTYFQNEAQLEKSRLLSDRFSAERPKGSFSTLEIQRTEQGDSAMYLCASSPLTGVGQPQHFGDGTRLSIL.

This clonotype was observed many times. The chain links TRBV7-2 to TRBJ2-7; D unresolved. Trimming removed 5 bases from V and 3 bases from J, with 17 bases in between. The CDR3 spans 15 residues. CDR1 and CDR2 (germline): SGHTA, FQGNSA. The CDR3 is CASSLDPLKVYEQYF. CDR3 nucleotide sequence: TGTGCCAGCAGCCTAGACCCGTTGAAGGTCTACGAGCAGTACTTC.

The V gene is TRBV28, the J gene TRBJ2-3; D remains unclear. V lost 5 bases to trimming and J lost 1 base, with 10 bases between them. The CDR3 totals 14 residues. Germline CDR1 reads MDHEN; CDR2 reads SYDVKM. Here the CDR3 DNA reads TGTGCCAGCAGTGTACTCGACCGCACAGATACGCAGTATTTT. Translation gives CASSVLDRTDTQYF.

This sequence joins TRBV3-1 and TRBJ2-1, with a weak D call TRBD1 (5 bases). V dropped 3 bases and J dropped 5 bases, with 11 bases sitting between them. Germline V gives CDR1 LGHDT, CDR2 YNNKEL (reference sequence). The CDR3 sequence is 14 residues long. The CDR3 region is CASSHIRTHNEQFF. The CDR3 region has the DNA TGTGCCAGCAGCCACATAAGGACACACAATGAGCAGTTCTTC.

This clonotype was seen a few times. The chain recombines TRBV11-2 with TRBJ2-1, with D hard to call. The V end was cut by 3 bases, the J end by 4 bases, with 10 bases between. The germline V gene has CDR1 SGHAT and CDR2 FQNNGV. The CDR3 contains 14 residues. CDR3 loop: CASSLGRFYNEQFF. The CDR3 DNA reads as TGTGCCAGCAGCTTGGGCAGGTTTTACAATGAGCAGTTCTTC. The complete variable domain, with remaining parts taken from reference TRBV11-2 and TRBJ2-1, reads EAGVAQSPRYKIIEKRQSVAFWCNPISGHATLYWYQQILGQGPKLLIQFQNNGVVDDSQLPKDRFSAERLKGVDSTLKIQPAKLEDSAVYLCASSLGRFYNEQFFGPGTRLTVL.

This clonotype occurred a few times. The chain has TRBV4-2 and TRBJ1-5, with TRBD1 identical over 7 bases. Germline CDR1 LGHNA, CDR2 YNFKEQ. V shed 4 bases and J 3 bases; nucleotides not matched to a gene: 6. This CDR3 has 15 amino acids. Here the CDR3 DNA reads TGTGCCAGCAGCCGACAGACAGGGCCCAATCAGCCCCAGCATTTT. Encoded protein: CASSRQTGPNQPQHF.

This clonotype was counted many times. The V and J genes are TRBV27 and TRBJ1-6; D is ambiguous. CDR3 length: 14 amino acids. The germline V gene has CDR1 MNHEY and CDR2 SMNVEV (reference sequence). V lost 0 bases to trimming and J lost 9 bases, with 9 bases between them. The CDR3 loop reads CASSLSGPGSPLHF. The DNA for the CDR3 is TGTGCCAGCAGTTTATCGGGCCCAGGTTCACCCCTCCACTTT.

The chain is built from TRBV27 and TRBJ1-1; D is undetermined. Per germline, CDR1 MNHEY and CDR2 SMNVEV (reference sequence). This CDR3 region has 11 residues. Trimming stripped 6 bases from V and 4 bases from J, with 6 bases between. CDR3 DNA: TGTGCCAGCAGAACTAGCACTGAAGCTTTCTTT. Its translation: CASRTSTEAFF.

V gene TRBV7-9 combines with J gene TRBJ2-1, with D possibly being TRBD1 (6 bases). The ends were cut back, 1 base at V and 4 bases at J, with 14 bases in the middle. The CDR3 spans 16 residues. Germline V CDR1 and CDR2: SEHNR, FQNEAQ (reference sequence). The chain's CDR3 is CASSLVARGSYNEQFF. The CDR3 DNA is TGTGCCAGCAGCTTAGTGGCAAGGGGGTCTTACAATGAGCAGTTCTTC.